The present entry profiles one TCR beta chain with its context. V lost 3 bases to trimming and J lost 3 bases; unmatched junction nucleotides: 4. The CDR3 contains 15 residues. Germline CDR1 and CDR2: MGHRA and YSYEKL. Random-hexamer reverse transcription was applied to roughly 0.5 to 1 ug RNA. Multiplex PCR with immunoSEQ amplified the TCR beta CDR3 across 54 Vbeta and 13 Jbeta. From the immunoSEQ multiplex PCR reads, TCRdb called clonotypes with MiXCR, one entry per CDR3 protein. Altogether approximately 110,000 distinct CDR3 sequences are present, more than 80% being singletons, with the ten largest covering roughly 0.33%. Sequencing of TCR beta was undertaken in CD8+ and CD4+ T cells derived from blood. Treatment-naive patients with stable or active relapsing-remitting disease served as multiple sclerosis controls. Negative magnetic isolation gave CD8+ and CD4+ cells; FACS enriched CD8+ TEMRA. This sample stems from a study of CD8 T cells in Susac syndrome.

The clonotype comes from a human donor with multiple sclerosis. Sequencing was carried out using CD8+ T cells from PBMCs. The J gene is TRBJ2-1, the V gene TRBV4-1, with TRBD2 identical over 8 bases. The DNA of the CDR3 is TGCGCCAGCAGCCAGGGTAGCGGGGACTACAATGAGCAGTTCTTC. Translating it yields CASSQGSGDYNEQFF.